The 30 T cell receptor beta chains in this list originate from one sample, sequenced in a study of naive and memory T cell subsets. The beta constant-region primer was an equimolar mix of two oligonucleotides covering TRBC1 and TRBC2. Ligated cDNA was amplified by four rounds of PCR with nested alpha and beta constant-region primers and SP2. TCRdb redid the calling of the UMI-ligation and nested PCR reads with MiXCR, one entry per CDR3 protein. The table records about 120,000 distinct CDR3 sequences, over 30% of them present only once. Sequencing was performed on central memory CD4+ T cells from blood. The receptors originated from a human donor in good health.

The genes are TRBV20-1 and TRBJ1-6, with D unresolved. The germline V gene encodes CDR1 DFQATT and CDR2 SNEGSKA (reference sequence). The CDR3 spans 14 residues. V was trimmed by 5 bases and J by 7 bases, leaving 15 bases between them. The CDR3 here is CSASIRAANSPLHF. The DNA of the CDR3 is TGCAGTGCTTCGATCCGTGCCGCGAATTCACCCCTCCACTTT.

The chain recombines TRBV20-1 with TRBJ1-2; D is undetermined. Germline V gives CDR1 DFQATT, CDR2 SNEGSKA (reference sequence). V lost 3 bases to trimming and J lost 3 bases, with 8 bases between them. The CDR3 runs 12 residues. This CDR3 reads CSASITYYGYTF. The CDR3 DNA follows: TGCAGTGCTAGCATCACTTACTATGGCTACACCTTC.

There are a few counts of this clonotype. V and J are TRBV18 and TRBJ1-3; weak D call: TRBD1 (5 bases). The CDR3 has 14 residues. With 4 bases removed from V and 2 bases from J, the gap between germline ends came to 9 bases. Per germline, CDR1 KGHSH and CDR2 LQKENI. As DNA, the CDR3 is TGTGCCAGCTCACGAACAGGAGCTGGAAACACCATATATTTT. Protein product: CASSRTGAGNTIYF.

The chain has TRBV10-3 and TRBJ1-2; 9 bases agree with TRBD1. Germline lookup yields CDR1 ENHRY and CDR2 SYGVKD. V lost 0 bases and J lost 5; bases outside the gene matches: 1. CDR3 length: 14 amino acids. In nucleotides, the CDR3 is TGTGCCATCAGTGAGTCCGGGACAGGGTATGGCTACACCTTC. This gives the protein CAISESGTGYGYTF.

This clonotype occurred a few times. The rearrangement links TRBV7-9 to TRBJ2-1; 8 nucleotides align to TRBD2. V was pared by 5 bases and J by 9 bases, with 12 bases of the junction left unmatched. The CDR3 has 15 amino acids. The germline CDR1 and CDR2 sequences are SEHNR and FQNEAQ (reference sequence). The CDR3 reads CASSPPGIAGSEQFF. The DNA of the CDR3 is TGTGCCAGCAGCCCCCCTGGGATAGCGGGGAGTGAGCAGTTCTTC.

The sample holds a few counts of this clonotype. J is TRBJ2-7 and V is TRBV20-1, with TRBD1 as a possible D gene (6 bases). The CDR3 is 14 amino acids. Looked up from germline, CDR1 is DFQATT and CDR2 is SNEGSKA (reference sequence). V was pared by 1 base and J by 2 bases, with 12 bases between. The CDR3 region is CSARAQGRAYEQYF. Here the CDR3 DNA reads TGCAGTGCTAGAGCCCAGGGGAGAGCCTACGAGCAGTACTTC.

The chain combines TRBV19 with TRBJ1-2; 7 bases are shared with TRBD1. V shed 5 bases and J 4 bases; nucleotides not matched to a gene: 10. Germline assignment: CDR1 LNHDA and CDR2 SQIVND (reference sequence). The CDR3 loop spans 15 amino acids. CDR3 DNA sequence: TGTGCCAGTAGTCCACAGGGGCGTTTAGGCTATGGCTACACCTTC. Translated, it gives CASSPQGRLGYGYTF.

The chain employs TRBV7-9 and TRBJ2-5, with 8 bases lining up with TRBD2. CDR1 and CDR2 from the germline V gene are SEHNR and FQNEAQ (reference sequence). The CDR3 runs 15 residues. V was pared by 3 bases and J by 2 bases, with 5 bases of the junction left unmatched. The CDR3 bases are TGTGCCAGCAGCTTCCTAGCGGGCGAACAAGAGACCCAGTACTTC. Protein: CASSFLAGEQETQYF.

V is TRBV14 and J is TRBJ1-2; no definite D call. Germline V gene data show CDR1 as SGHDN and CDR2 as FVKESK. Trimming shortened V by 0 bases and J by 7 bases, and 15 bases separated the two germline ends. The CDR3 length is 15 residues. CDR3 sequence: CASSQDLGIMVGYTF. The CDR3 nucleotides are TGTGCCAGCAGCCAAGATCTAGGTATAATGGTTGGCTACACCTTC.

This clonotype has a handful of counts. The junction differs from germline at one of its ends, possibly a read error. The chain has TRBV28 and TRBJ2-7, with D unresolved. This CDR3 is built from 12 residues. Germline lookup yields CDR1 MDHEN and CDR2 SYDVKM. The CDR3 is CASSLNGYEQYF. CDR3 bases: TGTGCCAGCAGTTTAAACGGCTACGAGCAGTACTTT.

The chain employs TRBV7-2 and TRBJ1-1; D perhaps matches TRBD1 (5 bases). CDR3 length equals 13 residues. Between the trimmed V and J ends, which lost 5 bases and 3 bases, there was a span of 10 bases. The germline V gene encodes CDR1 SGHTA and CDR2 FQGNSA. This CDR3 is CASSPRRDTEAFF. The CDR3 region has the DNA TGTGCCAGCAGCCCGCGCAGGGACACTGAAGCTTTCTTT.

This clonotype has only one observation. This chain connects TRBV19 to TRBJ1-1; D is perhaps TRBD1 (6 bases). Germline CDR1 is LNHDA and CDR2 is SQIVND (reference sequence). The CDR3 extends over 15 amino acids. Deletions cut 5 bases from V and 5 bases from J, with 18 bases between. The CDR3 coding sequence is TGTGCCAGTAGTCCTCCGGGTAGGGGGGTTACTGAAGCTTTCTTT. Residues: CASSPPGRGVTEAFF.

This CDR3 is CASSWDRGEQYF. The CDR3, as DNA: TGTGCCAGCAGTTGGGACCGTGGCGAGCAGTACTTC. This sequence joins TRBV6-1 and TRBJ2-7; tentatively, D is TRBD1 or TRBD2 (5 bases each). The CDR3 contains 12 residues. Deletions cut 5 bases from V and 6 bases from J, with 11 bases between. The germline V gene encodes CDR1 MNHNS and CDR2 SASEGT.

The chain's CDR3 is CASTDSVIKPQHF. As DNA, the CDR3 is TGTGCCAGCACCGACAGTGTTATCAAGCCCCAGCATTTT. The genes are TRBV6-1 and TRBJ1-5; TRBD1 is a possible D gene (5 bases). This CDR3 has 13 residues. V lost 7 bases, J lost 8 bases, and 15 bases lay in between. Germline V gene data show CDR1 as MNHNS and CDR2 as SASEGT.

This clonotype was seen more than once but under ten times. V and J are TRBV28 and TRBJ2-7; tentative D call: TRBD2 (5 bases). Trimming removed 1 base at V and 7 bases at J, with 17 bases between. This CDR3 is built from 15 residues. Germline CDR1 reads MDHEN; CDR2 reads SYDVKM. The CDR3 DNA follows: TGTGCCAGCAGTTTATTGGTGGTAGCGTTGGGTGAGCAGTACTTC. Its protein is CASSLLVVALGEQYF.

The chain is built from TRBV5-1 and TRBJ1-1; tentatively, D is TRBD1 (6 bases). Germline V gene lookup returns CDR1 SGHRS and CDR2 YFSETQ. The CDR3 is 16 residues long. The V end was cut by 4 bases, the J end by 1 base, with 17 bases between. The DNA for the CDR3 is TGCGCCAGCAGCGGAGGGCAGACAGGTTCGAACACTGAAGCTTTCTTT. Translated: CASSGGQTGSNTEAFF.

V and J are TRBV6-1 and TRBJ2-7, with 14 bases fitting TRBD2. CDR1 and CDR2 from the germline V gene are MNHNS and SASEGT. The CDR3 has 17 amino acids. V dropped 6 bases and J dropped 2; count of bases not matched to a gene: 9. DNA of the CDR3: TGTGCCAGCAGCGCAGGGACTAGCGGGGGAGCCGCCTACGAGCAGTACTTC. It yields the protein CASSAGTSGGAAYEQYF.

Only a few counts were recorded for this clonotype. V is TRBV13 and J is TRBJ2-1, with 10 bases that match TRBD1. Per germline, CDR1 PRHDT and CDR2 FYEKMQ (reference sequence). The CDR3 has 15 residues. V shed 3 bases, J shed 3 bases, and the junction held 2 bases outside the gene matches. The CDR3 DNA is TGTGCCAGCAGCTTCCGGGACAGGGGCTACAATGAGCAGTTCTTC. This codes for CASSFRDRGYNEQFF.

The chain links TRBV28 to TRBJ2-5, with 12 bases identical to TRBD2. The J segment lost 4 bases and the V segment lost 5 bases, leaving 14 bases of the junction unmatched. This CDR3 is 18 amino acids long. Per germline, CDR1 MDHEN and CDR2 SYDVKM. The CDR3 here is CASSPQGRLAGVGETQYF. The CDR3 DNA reads TGTGCCAGCAGTCCCCAAGGACGACTAGCGGGAGTCGGAGAGACCCAGTACTTC.

The CDR3 region has the DNA TGTGCCAGCAGAAGACAAACAGGGAGCGATGAGCAGTTCTTC. This encodes CASRRQTGSDEQFF. The rearrangement uses TRBV6-2 or TRBV6-3 and TRBJ2-1, with D possibly being TRBD1 (6 bases). V lost 6 bases and J 8 bases, leaving 17 bases between the germline ends. The CDR3 runs to 14 residues. Per the germline V gene, CDR1 is MNHEY and CDR2 is SVGEGT.

The J gene is TRBJ2-7, the V gene TRBV6-5; D is perhaps TRBD1 (6 bases). The V end was cut by 4 bases, the J end by 3 bases, with 16 bases between. CDR3 length: 15 amino acids. The V gene's germline CDR1 is MNHEY and CDR2 SVGAGI. The CDR3 DNA follows: TGTGCCAGCAGTTCCACAGGGCGACCGGTCTACGAGCAGTACTTC. Translated: CASSSTGRPVYEQYF.

The chain combines TRBV20-1 with TRBJ2-7; 11 bases fit TRBD2. V dropped 2 bases and J dropped 5; count of bases not matched to a gene: 8. This CDR3 is built from 15 residues. CDR1 is DFQATT and CDR2 is SNEGSKA in the germline V gene (reference sequence). The CDR3 loop reads CSARFVAGGPNEQYF. Written as DNA, the CDR3 is TGCAGTGCTAGATTCGTAGCGGGAGGGCCAAACGAGCAGTACTTC.

Ten or more counts support this clonotype. The genes are TRBV29-1 and TRBJ2-7; D perhaps matches TRBD1 (6 bases). Germline V gene lookup returns CDR1 SQVTM and CDR2 ANQGSEA. CDR3 length: 14 residues. V lost 6 bases and J lost 7, with 22 bases in between. The chain's CDR3 is CSVTFNRDNQEQYF. As DNA, the CDR3 is TGCAGCGTAACTTTTAACCGGGACAACCAAGAGCAGTACTTC.

The chain employs TRBV13 and TRBJ1-1; no firm D call. Trimming took off 1 base at V and 6 bases at J, with 9 bases between the two ends. This CDR3 comprises 13 residues. CDR1 and CDR2 (germline): PRHDT, FYEKMQ (reference sequence). DNA of the CDR3: TGTGCCAGCAGCTTAGACTTTGGGTCTGAAGCTTTCTTT. Translated, it gives CASSLDFGSEAFF.

The chain links TRBV10-2 to TRBJ2-1, with 7 positions matching TRBD2. Germline V gene sequence: CDR1 WSHSY, CDR2 SAAADI. V shed 3 bases and J 6 bases; nucleotides not matched to a gene: 14. This CDR3 spans 17 amino acids. The chain's CDR3 is CASSDHSDWGGVNEQFF. The DNA for the CDR3 is TGCGCCAGCAGTGACCATTCTGATTGGGGGGGGGTCAATGAGCAGTTCTTC.

This clonotype came up a few times. The genes are TRBV14 and TRBJ2-7, with no clear D. V was pared by 1 base and J by 7 bases, with 11 bases between. CDR1 and CDR2 (germline): SGHDN, FVKESK. This CDR3 spans 13 amino acids. The CDR3 spells CASSQGTWSEQYF. DNA for the CDR3: TGTGCCAGCAGCCAAGGGACCTGGAGTGAGCAGTACTTC.

This clonotype was observed a handful of times. The chain carries TRBV12-3 or TRBV12-4 and TRBJ2-2; 9 bases match TRBD1. The V segment lost 6 bases and the J segment 6 bases; nucleotides outside the gene matches: 14. The CDR3 contains 17 residues. The CDR3 DNA sequence: TGTGCCAGCAGGTCCGGGACAGGGTCCTTTCCGGCCGGGGAGCTGTTTTTT. Translating it yields CASRSGTGSFPAGELFF.

A few counts support this clonotype. The chain employs TRBV28 and TRBJ2-7; possible D gene TRBD1, 5 bases. CDR1 is MDHEN, CDR2 SYDVKM, per germline. The CDR3 is made up of 12 amino acids. The V end was cut by 6 bases, the J end by 4 bases, with 10 bases between. As DNA, the CDR3 is TGTGCCAGCAGAAAAGGGGATTACGAGCAGTACTTC. Translating gives CASRKGDYEQYF.

The chain employs TRBV3-1 and TRBJ1-2; 11 bases match TRBD1. Trimming took 4 bases from V and 4 from J; bases not matched to a gene: 5. The CDR3 spans 15 residues. Germline assignment: CDR1 LGHDT and CDR2 YNNKEL (reference sequence). The CDR3, as DNA: TGTGCCAGCAGCCTTCGGACAGGGGGCGGCTATGGCTACACCTTC. Amino acids: CASSLRTGGGYGYTF.

This clonotype is termed medium-sized. The J gene is TRBJ2-1, the V gene TRBV29-1; D may be TRBD2 (5 bases). The V gene's germline CDR1 is SQVTM and CDR2 ANQGSEA. The V end lost 3 bases, the J end lost 9 bases, and 15 bases lay between the germline ends. CDR3 length: 13 amino acids. CDR3 loop: CSVDGFLGSEQFF. The CDR3 DNA follows: TGCAGCGTTGATGGTTTCTTGGGGAGTGAGCAGTTCTTC.